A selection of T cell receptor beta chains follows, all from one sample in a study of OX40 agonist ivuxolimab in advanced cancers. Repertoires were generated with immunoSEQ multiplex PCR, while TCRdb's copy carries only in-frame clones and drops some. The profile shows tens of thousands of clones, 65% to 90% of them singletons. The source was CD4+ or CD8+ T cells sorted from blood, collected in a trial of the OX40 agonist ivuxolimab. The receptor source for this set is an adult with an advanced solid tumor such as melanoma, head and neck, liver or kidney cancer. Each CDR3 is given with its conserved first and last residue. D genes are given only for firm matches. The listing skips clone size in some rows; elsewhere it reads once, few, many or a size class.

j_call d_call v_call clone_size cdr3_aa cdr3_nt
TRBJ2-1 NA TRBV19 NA CATSGTRDNEQFF TGTGCCACCTCCGGGACGCGCGACAATGAGCAGTTCTTC
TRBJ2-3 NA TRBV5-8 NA CASSFGVFTDTQYF TGTGCCAGCAGCTTCGGCGTCTTCACAGATACGCAGTATTTT
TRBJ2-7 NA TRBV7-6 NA CASSPNTGSYEQYF TGTGCCAGCAGTCCAAACACAGGGTCCTACGAGCAGTACTTC
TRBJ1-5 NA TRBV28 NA CASSPQLDQPQHF TGTGCCAGCAGTCCACAACTCGATCAGCCCCAGCATTTT
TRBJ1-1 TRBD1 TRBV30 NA CAWSIKTGGFTEAFF TGTGCCTGGAGTATAAAGACAGGGGGCTTCACTGAAGCTTTCTTT
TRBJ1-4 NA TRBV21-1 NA CASSKKAPGSNEKLFF TGTGCCAGCAGCAAAAAGGCCCCCGGGAGTAATGAAAAACTGTTTTTT
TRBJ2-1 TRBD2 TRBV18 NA CASSPPTSKNEQFF TGTGCCAGCTCACCACCGACTAGCAAGAATGAGCAGTTCTTC
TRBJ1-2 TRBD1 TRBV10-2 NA CASSGSDRSGYTF TGCGCCAGCAGTGGGTCGGACAGGTCCGGCTACACCTTC
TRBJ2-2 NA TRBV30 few CAWTGILGTGELFF TGTGCCTGGACGGGCATTCTGGGAACCGGGGAGCTGTTTTTT
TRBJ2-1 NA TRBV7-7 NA CASSARYYNEQFF TGTGCTAGCAGCGCTCGATACTACAATGAGCAGTTCTTC
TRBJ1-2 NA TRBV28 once CASSLVMSGYTF TGTGCCAGCAGTTTAGTTATGAGTGGCTACACCTTC
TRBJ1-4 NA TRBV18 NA CASSAARNGNEKLFF TGTGCCAGCTCAGCAGCGCGCAATGGTAATGAAAAACTGTTTTTT
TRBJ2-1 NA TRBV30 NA CAWSVRNPAYNEQFF TGTGCCTGGAGTGTACGGAACCCGGCCTACAATGAGCAGTTCTTC
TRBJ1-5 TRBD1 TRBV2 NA CASSEIWGQGDQPQHF TGTGCCAGCAGTGAAATCTGGGGACAGGGGGATCAGCCCCAGCATTTT
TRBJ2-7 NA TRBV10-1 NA CASSGTSGEQYF TGCGCCAGCAGTGGGACATCCGGAGAGCAGTACTTC
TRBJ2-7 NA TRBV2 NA CASSSSQGYYYEQYF TGTGCCAGCAGTTCTTCTCAGGGTTATTACTACGAGCAGTACTTC
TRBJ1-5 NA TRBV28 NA CASRDNQPQHF TGTGCCAGCAGGGACAATCAGCCCCAGCATTTT
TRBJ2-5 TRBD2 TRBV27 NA CASSFVVGLAGEEQYF TGTGCCAGCAGTTTTGTTGTGGGACTAGCGGGAGAAGAGCAGTACTTC
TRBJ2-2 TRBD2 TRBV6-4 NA CASRQLAGGTGELFF TGTGCCAGCAGGCAGCTAGCGGGAGGCACCGGGGAGCTGTTTTTT
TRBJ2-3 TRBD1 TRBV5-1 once CASSFQGEDTQYF TGCGCCAGCAGCTTTCAGGGGGAGGATACGCAGTATTTT
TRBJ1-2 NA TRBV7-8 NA CASSFTTQLANYGYTF TGTGCCAGCAGCTTCACAACTCAGTTAGCTAACTATGGCTACACCTTC
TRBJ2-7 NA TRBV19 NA CASSGGAGQAHSYEQYF TGTGCCAGTAGTGGGGGGGCCGGGCAGGCCCACTCCTACGAGCAGTACTTC
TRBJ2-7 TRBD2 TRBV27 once CASSPQLSSGKLYEQYF TGTGCCAGCAGTCCTCAGCTCTCTAGCGGGAAACTCTACGAGCAGTACTTC
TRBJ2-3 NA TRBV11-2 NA CASTRVGQGRTDTQYF TGTGCCAGCACCCGCGTCGGGCAGGGCCGGACAGATACGCAGTATTTT
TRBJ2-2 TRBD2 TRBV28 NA CASTPGLAGTGELFF TGTGCCAGCACCCCCGGACTAGCGGGAACCGGGGAGCTGTTTTTT
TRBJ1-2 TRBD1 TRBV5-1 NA CASSLLGTDGYTF TGCGCCAGCAGCTTGCTGGGGACAGATGGCTACACCTTC
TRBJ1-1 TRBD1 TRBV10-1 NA CASSGPDRGQVEAFF TGCGCCAGCAGTGGACCGGACAGGGGACAAGTAGAAGCTTTCTTT
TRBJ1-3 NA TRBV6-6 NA CASSLTSSGNTIYF TGTGCCAGCAGTTTAACCAGCTCTGGAAACACCATATATTTT
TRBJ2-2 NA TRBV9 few CASRGAHGELFF TGTGCCAGCAGGGGAGCTCACGGGGAGCTGTTTTTT
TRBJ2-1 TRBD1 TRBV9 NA CASSGGQGSYNEQFF TGTGCCAGCAGCGGAGGACAGGGGTCTTACAATGAGCAGTTCTTC
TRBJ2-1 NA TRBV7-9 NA CASSSEANRRDEQFF TGTGCCAGCAGCTCCGAGGCGAACAGGAGGGATGAGCAGTTCTTC
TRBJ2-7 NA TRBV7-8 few CASRTRGGGVYEQYF TGTGCCAGCAGAACAAGGGGAGGTGGGGTCTACGAGCAGTACTTC
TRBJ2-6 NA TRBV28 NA CASRWGSGANVLTF TGTGCCAGCAGATGGGGGTCTGGGGCCAACGTCCTGACTTTC
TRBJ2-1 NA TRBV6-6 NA CASSHLGERDNEQFF TGTGCCAGCAGTCACCTTGGGGAGCGAGACAATGAGCAGTTCTTC
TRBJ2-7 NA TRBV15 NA CATSRVDHPYEQYF TGTGCCACCAGCAGGGTGGACCATCCCTACGAGCAGTACTTC
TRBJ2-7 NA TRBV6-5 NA CASSPRQSYEQYF TGTGCCAGCAGTCCCCGACAGTCCTACGAGCAGTACTTC
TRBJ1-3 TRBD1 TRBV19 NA CASSSTPGQGGNTIYF TGTGCCAGTAGTTCCACCCCGGGACAGGGAGGAAACACCATATATTTT
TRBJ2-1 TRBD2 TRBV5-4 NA CASSWDSGRNEQFF TGTGCCAGCAGCTGGGATAGCGGGAGGAATGAGCAGTTCTTC
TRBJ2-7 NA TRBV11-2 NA CASSATYEQYF TGTGCCAGCAGCGCAACCTACGAGCAGTACTTC
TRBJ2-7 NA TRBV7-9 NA CASSGGREGYEQYF TGTGCCAGCAGCGGGGGCAGGGAAGGCTACGAGCAGTACTTC
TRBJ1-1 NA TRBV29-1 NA CSVGLGMAEAFF TGCAGCGTTGGGTTAGGGATGGCTGAAGCTTTCTTT
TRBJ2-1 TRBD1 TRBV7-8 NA CASSSSGTGVHEQFF TGTGCCAGCAGCTCGTCAGGGACAGGGGTCCATGAGCAGTTCTTC
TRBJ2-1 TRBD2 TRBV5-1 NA CASSLALAGNNEQFF TGCGCCAGCAGCTTGGCCCTAGCGGGTAACAATGAGCAGTTCTTC
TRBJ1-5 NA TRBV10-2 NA CASSEVGGQPQHF TGCGCCAGCAGTGAGGTGGGGGGGCAGCCCCAGCATTTT
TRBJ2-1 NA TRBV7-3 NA CASSLSGRSHNEQFF TGTGCCAGCAGCTTATCAGGCAGGAGTCACAATGAGCAGTTCTTC
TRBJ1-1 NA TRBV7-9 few CASSPRDTEAFF TGTGCCAGCAGCCCCCGGGACACTGAAGCTTTCTTT
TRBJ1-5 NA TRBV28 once CASTRARGNQPQHF TGTGCCAGCACTCGGGCTAGAGGCAATCAGCCCCAGCATTTT
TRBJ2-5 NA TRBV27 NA CASTDISGELQETQYF TGTGCCAGCACCGACATATCAGGAGAACTTCAAGAGACCCAGTACTTC